This T cell receptor (beta chain) was sequenced in a study of OX40 agonist ivuxolimab in advanced cancers. Germline CDR1 KGHSH, CDR2 LQKENI. The CDR3 is 16 amino acids. Trimming left V 5 bases short and J 0 bases short, with 16 bases between. Repertoires were generated with immunoSEQ multiplex PCR, while TCRdb's copy carries only in-frame clones and drops some. The sample holds fewer than 90,000 clones, roughly nine tenths seen once. This specimen was CD4+ or CD8+ T cells sorted from blood, taken in a trial of the OX40 agonist ivuxolimab. The TCR comes from an adult with an advanced solid tumor such as melanoma, head and neck, liver or kidney cancer. The chain carries TRBV18 and TRBJ2-5; D might be TRBD1 (6 bases). CDR3: CASSAGWGTYQETQYF. The CDR3 DNA reads TGTGCCAGCTCAGCAGGTTGGGGGACATACCAAGAGACCCAGTACTTC. Full variable domain (remainder filled in from reference TRBV18 and TRBJ2-5): NAGVMQNPRHLVRRRGQEARLRCSPMKGHSHVYWYRQLPEEGLKFMVYLQKENIIDESGMPKERFSAEFPKEGPSILRIQQVVRGDSAAYFCASSAGWGTYQETQYFGPGTRLLVL.